The clone carrying this TCR beta chain was observed a few times. Clones were read by immunoSEQ multiplex PCR, and TCRdb kept only the in-frame ones, dropping some. Of about 190,000 clones in the sample, approximately 92% were seen once. This entry is derived from a study of T cell responses to AZD1222 COVID-19 vaccine. The wider study: Second-dose recipients at about 4 or about 12 weeks were treated as one pooled group.

The CDR3 is 14 amino acids. The V end was cut by 6 bases, the J end by 4 bases, with 16 bases between. CDR1 and CDR2 from the germline V gene are SGHDT and YYEEEE. The source is an adult in good health. The source material was peripheral blood, sampled on day 0 of AZD1222 vaccination. The rearrangement uses TRBV5-6 and TRBJ1-2; D call uncertain. Here the CDR3 DNA reads TGTGCCAGCACCCCCCAGTCTGGGATCTATGGCTACACCTTC. Protein sequence: CASTPQSGIYGYTF.